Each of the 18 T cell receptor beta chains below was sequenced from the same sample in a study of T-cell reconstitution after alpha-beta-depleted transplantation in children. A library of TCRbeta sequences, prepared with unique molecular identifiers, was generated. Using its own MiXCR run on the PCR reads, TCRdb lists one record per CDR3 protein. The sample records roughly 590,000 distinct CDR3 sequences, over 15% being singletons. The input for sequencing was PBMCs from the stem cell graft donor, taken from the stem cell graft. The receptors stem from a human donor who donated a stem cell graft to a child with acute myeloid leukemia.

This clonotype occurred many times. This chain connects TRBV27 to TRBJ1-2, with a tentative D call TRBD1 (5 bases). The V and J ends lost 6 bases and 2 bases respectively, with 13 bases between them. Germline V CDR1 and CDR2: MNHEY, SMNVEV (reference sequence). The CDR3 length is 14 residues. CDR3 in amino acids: CASSSGLTNYGYTF. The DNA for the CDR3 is TGTGCCAGCAGCTCAGGGTTAACAAACTATGGCTACACCTTC.

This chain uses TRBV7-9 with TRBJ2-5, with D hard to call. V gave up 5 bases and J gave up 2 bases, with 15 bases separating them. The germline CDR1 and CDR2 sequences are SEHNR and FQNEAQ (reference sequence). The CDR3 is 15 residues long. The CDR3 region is CASSPNPTEQETQYF. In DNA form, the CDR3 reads TGTGCCAGCAGCCCCAACCCGACTGAACAAGAGACCCAGTACTTC.

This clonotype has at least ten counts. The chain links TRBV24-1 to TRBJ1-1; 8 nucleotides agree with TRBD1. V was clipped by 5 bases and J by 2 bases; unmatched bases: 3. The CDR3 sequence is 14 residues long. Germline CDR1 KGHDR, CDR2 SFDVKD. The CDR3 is CATSAGQANTEAFF. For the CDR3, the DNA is TGTGCCACCAGTGCGGGACAGGCAAACACTGAAGCTTTCTTT.

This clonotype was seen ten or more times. CDR3 sequence reads: CSARGGQGEAFF. CDR3 DNA: TGCAGTGCTAGAGGGGGACAGGGGGAAGCTTTCTTT. The J gene is TRBJ1-1, the V gene TRBV20-1; 10 bases are shared with TRBD1. V dropped 1 base and J dropped 8; count of bases not matched to a gene: 1. Germline lookup yields CDR1 DFQATT and CDR2 SNEGSKA (reference sequence). The CDR3 is 12 residues long.

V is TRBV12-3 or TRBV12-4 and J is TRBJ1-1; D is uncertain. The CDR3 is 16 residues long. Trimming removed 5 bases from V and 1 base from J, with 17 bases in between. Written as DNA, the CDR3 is TGTGCCAGCAGTCCCAACCAACTGTATGCGAACACTGAAGCTTTCTTT. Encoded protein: CASSPNQLYANTEAFF.

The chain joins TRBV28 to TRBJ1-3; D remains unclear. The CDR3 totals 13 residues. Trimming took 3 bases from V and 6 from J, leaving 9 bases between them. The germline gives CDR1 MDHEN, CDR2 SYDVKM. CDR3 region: CASSFEVTNTIYF. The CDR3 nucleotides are TGTGCCAGCAGTTTCGAAGTGACAAACACCATATATTTT.

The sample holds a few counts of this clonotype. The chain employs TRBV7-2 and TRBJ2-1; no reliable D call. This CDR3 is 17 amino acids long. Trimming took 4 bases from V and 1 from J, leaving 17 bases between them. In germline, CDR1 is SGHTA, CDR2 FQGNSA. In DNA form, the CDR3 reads TGTGCCAGCAGCTCATTCCCCAAAAAAAATTCCTACAATGAGCAGTTCTTC. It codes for CASSSFPKKNSYNEQFF.

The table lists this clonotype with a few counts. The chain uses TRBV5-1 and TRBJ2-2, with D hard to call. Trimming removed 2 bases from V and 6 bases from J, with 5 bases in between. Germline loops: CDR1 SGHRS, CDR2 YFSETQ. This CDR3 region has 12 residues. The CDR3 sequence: CASSFFPGELFF. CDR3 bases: TGCGCCAGCAGCTTCTTTCCCGGGGAGCTGTTTTTT. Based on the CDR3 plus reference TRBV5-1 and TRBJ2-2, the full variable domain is KAGVTQTPRYLIKTRGQQVTLSCSPISGHRSVSWYQQTPGQGLQFLFEYFSETQRNKGNFPGRFSGRQFSNSRSEMNVSTLELGDSALYLCASSFFPGELFFGEGSRLTVL.

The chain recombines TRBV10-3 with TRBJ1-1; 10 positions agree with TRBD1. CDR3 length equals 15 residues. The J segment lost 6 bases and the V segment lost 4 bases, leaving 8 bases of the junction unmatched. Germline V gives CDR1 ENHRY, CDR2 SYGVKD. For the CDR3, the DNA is TGTGCCATCAGTGGGCCGACAGGGGGCTTGGCTGAAGCTTTCTTT. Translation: CAISGPTGGLAEAFF.

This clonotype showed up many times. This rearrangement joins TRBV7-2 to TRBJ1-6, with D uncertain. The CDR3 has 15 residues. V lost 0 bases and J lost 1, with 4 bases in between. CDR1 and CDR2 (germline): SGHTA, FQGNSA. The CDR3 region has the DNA TGTGCCAGCAGCTTAGCGGGGTCCTATAATTCACCCCTCCACTTT. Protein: CASSLAGSYNSPLHF.

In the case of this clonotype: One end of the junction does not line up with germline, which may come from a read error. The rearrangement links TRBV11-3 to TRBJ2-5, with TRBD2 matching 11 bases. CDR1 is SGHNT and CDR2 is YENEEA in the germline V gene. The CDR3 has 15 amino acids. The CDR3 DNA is TGTGCCAGCAGTTTAGCGGGGGGGCCGTATGAGACCCAGTACTTC. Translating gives CASSLAGGPYETQYF.

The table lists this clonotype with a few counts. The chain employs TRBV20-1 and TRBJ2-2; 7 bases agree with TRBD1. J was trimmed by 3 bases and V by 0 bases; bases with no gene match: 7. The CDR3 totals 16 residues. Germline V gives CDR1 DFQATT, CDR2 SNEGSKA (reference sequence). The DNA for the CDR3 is TGCAGTGCTAGAGATGGCCGACAGGGCCACACCGGGGAGCTGTTTTTT. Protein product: CSARDGRQGHTGELFF.

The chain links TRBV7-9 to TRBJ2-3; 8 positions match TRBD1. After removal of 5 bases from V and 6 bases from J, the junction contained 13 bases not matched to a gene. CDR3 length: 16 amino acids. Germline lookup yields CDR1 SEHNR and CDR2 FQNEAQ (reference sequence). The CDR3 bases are TGTGCCAGCAGCCGCCAAACAGGGGGATCAGGGGATACGCAGTATTTT. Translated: CASSRQTGGSGDTQYF. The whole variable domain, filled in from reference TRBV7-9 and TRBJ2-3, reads DTGVSQNPRHKITKRGQNVTFRCDPISEHNRLYWYRQTLGQGPEFLTYFQNEAQLEKSRLLSDRFSAERPKGSFSTLEIQRTEQGDSAMYLCASSRQTGGSGDTQYFGPGTRLTVL.

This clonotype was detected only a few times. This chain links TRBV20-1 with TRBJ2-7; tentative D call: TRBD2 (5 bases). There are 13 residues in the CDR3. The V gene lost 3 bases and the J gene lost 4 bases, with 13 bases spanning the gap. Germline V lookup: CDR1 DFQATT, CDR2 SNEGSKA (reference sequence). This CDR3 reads CSARPGWNYEQYF. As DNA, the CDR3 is TGCAGTGCTAGGCCGGGGTGGAATTACGAGCAGTACTTC.

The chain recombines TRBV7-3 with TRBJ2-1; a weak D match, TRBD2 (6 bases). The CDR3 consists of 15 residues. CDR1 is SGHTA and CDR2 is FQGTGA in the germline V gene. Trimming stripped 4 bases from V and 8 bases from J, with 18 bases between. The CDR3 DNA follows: TGTGCCAGCAGCTCGACCGGGACTGGCAACGATGAGCAGTTCTTC. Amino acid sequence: CASSSTGTGNDEQFF. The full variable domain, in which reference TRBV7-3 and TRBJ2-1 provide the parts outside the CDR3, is GAGVSQTPSNKVTEKGKYVELRCDPISGHTALYWYRQSLGQGPEFLIYFQGTGAADDSGLPNDRFFAVRPEGSVSTLKIQRTERGDSAVYLCASSSTGTGNDEQFFGPGTRLTVL.

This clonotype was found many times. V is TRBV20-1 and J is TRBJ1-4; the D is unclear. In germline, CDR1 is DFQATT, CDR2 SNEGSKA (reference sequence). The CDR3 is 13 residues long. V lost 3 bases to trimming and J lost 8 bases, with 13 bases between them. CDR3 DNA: TGCAGTGCTAGCGGGGAGGTGGGCGAAAAACTGTTTTTT. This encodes CSASGEVGEKLFF.

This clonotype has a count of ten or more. CDR3 region: CSARPIRDVGTQYF. CDR3 bases: TGCAGTGCCCGGCCCATTCGGGACGTTGGGACCCAGTACTTC. The chain is built from TRBV20-1 and TRBJ2-5; D is perhaps TRBD1 or TRBD2 (5 bases each). The CDR3 has 14 amino acids. CDR1 and CDR2 (germline): DFQATT, SNEGSKA (reference sequence). V was trimmed by 6 bases and J by 7 bases, leaving 21 bases between them.

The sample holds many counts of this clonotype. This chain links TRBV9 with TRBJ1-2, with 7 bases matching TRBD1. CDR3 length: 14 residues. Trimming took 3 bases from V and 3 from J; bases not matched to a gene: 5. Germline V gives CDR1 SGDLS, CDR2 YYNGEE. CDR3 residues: CASSAITGDYGYTF. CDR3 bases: TGTGCCAGCAGCGCCATTACAGGGGACTATGGCTACACCTTC.